What follows describes a single T cell receptor beta chain. This sample is part of a study of blood T cell repertoires in COVID-19. Study at large: Sites across the United States, Italy and Spain contributed samples from acute and convalescent COVID-19. The analysed material was cDNA or gDNA that came from T cells, B-cell-depleted T cells, or PBMCs.

The germline CDR1 and CDR2 sequences are SGHRS and YFSETQ. This CDR3 region has 21 residues. Trimming removed 1 base at V and 0 bases at J, with 25 bases between. Under the authors' procedure: Using reference gene primer amplification, nucleated cell counts were estimated. Sequencing used immunoSEQ multiplex PCR; TCRdb keeps in-frame clones, though not all of them. For V, J and clone size, that table is used; D and trimming come from the DNA. The sample holds approximately 150,000 clones, 87% seen once. The sequence derives from a man of 80 years or more with acute or convalescent COVID-19. Sequencing was done on a sample of peripheral blood. The chain is built from TRBV5-1 and TRBJ1-4; a possible D gene is TRBD1 (5 bases). CDR3 sequence (DNA): TGCGCCAGCAGCTTGAGTTGGACCGGGACTGTGAGATCCGCAACTAATGAAAAACTGTTTTTT. This translates into CASSLSWTGTVRSATNEKLFF.